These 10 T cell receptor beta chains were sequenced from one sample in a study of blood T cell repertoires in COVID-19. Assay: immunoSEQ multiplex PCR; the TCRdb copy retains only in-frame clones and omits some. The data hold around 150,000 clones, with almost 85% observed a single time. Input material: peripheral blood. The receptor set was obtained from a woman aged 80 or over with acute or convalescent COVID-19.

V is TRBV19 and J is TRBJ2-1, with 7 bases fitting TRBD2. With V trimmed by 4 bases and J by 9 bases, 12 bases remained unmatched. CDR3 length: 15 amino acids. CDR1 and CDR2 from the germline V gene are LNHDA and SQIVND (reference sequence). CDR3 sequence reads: CASSSLANGGGEQFF. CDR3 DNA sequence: TGTGCCAGTAGTAGCCTAGCGAATGGGGGGGGTGAGCAGTTCTTC.

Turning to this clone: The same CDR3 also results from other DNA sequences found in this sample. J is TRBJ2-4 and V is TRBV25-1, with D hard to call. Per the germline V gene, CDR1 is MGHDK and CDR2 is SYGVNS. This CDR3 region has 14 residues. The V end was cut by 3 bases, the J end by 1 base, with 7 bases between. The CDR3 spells CASSDSGAKNIQYF. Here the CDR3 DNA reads TGTGCCAGCAGTGATTCCGGGGCCAAAAACATTCAGTACTTC.

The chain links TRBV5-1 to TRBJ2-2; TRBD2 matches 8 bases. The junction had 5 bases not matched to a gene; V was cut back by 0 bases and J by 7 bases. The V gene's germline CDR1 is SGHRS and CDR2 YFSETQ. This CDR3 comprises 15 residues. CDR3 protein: CASSLVAGYIGELFF. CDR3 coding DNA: TGCGCCAGCAGCTTGGTAGCGGGATATATCGGGGAGCTGTTTTTT.

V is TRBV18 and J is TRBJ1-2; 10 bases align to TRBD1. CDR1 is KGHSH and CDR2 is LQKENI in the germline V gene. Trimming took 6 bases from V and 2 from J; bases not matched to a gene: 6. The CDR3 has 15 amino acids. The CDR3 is CASSLTGGENYGYTF. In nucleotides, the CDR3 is TGTGCCAGCTCCTTGACAGGGGGCGAAAACTATGGCTACACCTTC. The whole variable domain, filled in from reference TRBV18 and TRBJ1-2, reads NAGVMQNPRHLVRRRGQEARLRCSPMKGHSHVYWYRQLPEEGLKFMVYLQKENIIDESGMPKERFSAEFPKEGPSILRIQQVVRGDSAAYFCASSLTGGENYGYTFGSGTRLTVV.

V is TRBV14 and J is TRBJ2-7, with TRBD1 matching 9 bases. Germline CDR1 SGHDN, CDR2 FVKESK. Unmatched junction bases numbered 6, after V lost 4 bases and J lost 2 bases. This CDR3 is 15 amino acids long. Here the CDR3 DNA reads TGTGCCAGCAGCCGGGAGGACAGGGGTACCTACGAGCAGTACTTC. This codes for CASSREDRGTYEQYF.

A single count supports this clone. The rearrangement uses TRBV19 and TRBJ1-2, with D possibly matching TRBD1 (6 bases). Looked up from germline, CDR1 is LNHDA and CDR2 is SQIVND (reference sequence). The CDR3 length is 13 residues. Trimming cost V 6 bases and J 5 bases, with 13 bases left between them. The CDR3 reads CASRPRGSYGYTF. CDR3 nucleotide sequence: TGTGCCAGTAGACCCAGGGGCTCATATGGCTACACCTTC.

As DNA, the CDR3 is TGTGCCAGCAGCTCGTCAGGGGGCTACTATGGCTACACCTTC. The encoded protein is CASSSSGGYYGYTF. The chain links TRBV6-5 to TRBJ1-2, with TRBD1 identical over 8 bases. The CDR3 is 14 residues long. The V segment lost 6 bases and the J segment 3 bases; nucleotides outside the gene matches: 6. Per germline, CDR1 MNHEY and CDR2 SVGAGI.

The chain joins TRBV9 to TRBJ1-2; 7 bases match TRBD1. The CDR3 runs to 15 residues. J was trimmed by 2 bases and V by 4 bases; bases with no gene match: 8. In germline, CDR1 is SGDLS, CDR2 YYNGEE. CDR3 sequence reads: CASSLGDRENYGYTF. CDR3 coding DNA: TGTGCCAGCAGCCTAGGAGACAGGGAGAACTATGGCTACACCTTC.

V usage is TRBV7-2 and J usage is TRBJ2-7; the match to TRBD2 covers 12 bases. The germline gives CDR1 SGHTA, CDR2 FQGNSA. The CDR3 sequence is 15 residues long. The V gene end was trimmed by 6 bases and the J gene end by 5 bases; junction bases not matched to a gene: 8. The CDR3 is CASRPTSGSVNEQYF. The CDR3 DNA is TGTGCCAGCAGACCGACTAGCGGGAGTGTCAACGAGCAGTACTTC.

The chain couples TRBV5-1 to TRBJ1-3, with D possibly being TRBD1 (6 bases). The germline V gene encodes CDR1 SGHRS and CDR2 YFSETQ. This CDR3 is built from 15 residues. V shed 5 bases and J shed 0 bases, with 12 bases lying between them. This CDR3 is CASSSGQTSGNTIYF. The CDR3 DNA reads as TGCGCCAGCAGTTCGGGACAAACCTCTGGAAACACCATATATTTT.